Detailed here is one T cell receptor (beta chain). Its antigen remains unidentified. Base qualities are not provided; no much larger clone lies one nucleotide away. This sample was taken from a study of cytomegalovirus exposure and HLA in healthy donors (dated by TCRdb to about 2017). Background for the entire study: An earlier analysis of approximately 640 of the donors reported approximately 300 Gb of sequence data and 120 million or so unique TCR beta sequences from roughly 200 million T cells. Approximately 310 gigabases of sequencing data and tens of millions of unique TCR sequences made up an early release that covered under 750 HLA-typed donors. The genetic ancestry cluster associated with self-reported Caucasian donors included about four fifths of the 398 genotyped donors. The study aimed to test whether cataloging public T cell receptors could reveal signatures of past pathogen exposure. The study profiled the T cell repertoires of some 610 subjects by immunosequencing and related them to cytomegalovirus serostatus. A separate validation cohort of over a hundred different subjects was used in addition to the roughly 620-subject first cohort. To predict cytomegalovirus infection status, the study combined high-throughput TCR immunosequencing, statistical association of individual TCRs with disease status, and machine learning. A later analysis re-analyzed previously published TCR beta repertoires from roughly 630 donors and added high-resolution HLA genotyping to study TCR occurrence patterns. The later analysis used no new phenotypic data to find candidate immune exposures, relying instead on TCR beta sequences and their occurrence across donors. An earlier analysis of around 540 of the donors applied high-throughput TCR beta sequencing to assess whether each TCR beta V gene segment acted as functional or pseudogenic. Donor age, sex, ethnicity and CMV serostatus were collected together with the repertoire data. Genome-wide SNP genotypes for about 60% of the roughly 700 donors were used in a later genetic analysis, which treated that subset as a discovery cohort. All discovery cohort repertoires had been generated using a single sequencing platform. Class I and class II HLA loci were covered by the typing at four-digit resolution. Typing coverage varied by locus: roughly 620-640 donors for A, B, C, DRB1 and DQB1; approximately 500 for DQA1; nearly 610 for DPA1; about 450 for DPB1. Four or five DR-DQ haplotypes were treated as single units for association and clustering because of strong linkage in the cohort. On average, about 200,000 unique TCR beta nucleotide sequences were sequenced per donor among 398 genotyped donors of the cohort, with 15% to 20% of those sequences being non-productive.

Receptors were amplified or captured by the immunoSEQ multiplex PCR assay. A mixture of 60 forward primers for TCR Vbeta segments and 13 reverse primers for TCR Jbeta segments was used in the multiplex PCR. The CDR3 region of rearranged TCR beta genes was amplified from genomic DNA with a multiplex PCR assay. The amplified TCR beta libraries were sequenced on the Illumina HiSeq System as 87-base-pair reads. Per the authors' processing: In a later analysis, some 80 million unique TCR beta chains were counted across the 666 repertoires, and roughly 11 million of these chains were shared by at least two donors. To remove PCR and sequencing errors, raw reads were error-corrected and collapsed into unique sequences using a nearest-neighbor algorithm that merged closely related sequences. Alignment of CDR3 sequences to IMGT reference sequences was used to assign V, D and J gene segments. For a sequence to be retained, a match of at least six nucleotides to both a V gene segment and a J gene segment was required. Rearrangements were called productive when the CDR3 lacked stop codons and stayed in frame with V and J; all others were non-productive. CDR3 was defined by IMGT convention, running from the second conserved V-encoded cysteine to the conserved J-encoded phenylalanine. In an earlier analysis of roughly 610 of the donors, sequences lacking an unambiguous match to a single V gene segment were excluded. In an earlier analysis of several hundred of the donors, V segments were called functional above 56.7% productive rearrangements and were called segregating when the between-donor standard deviation exceeded 5%. A statistical classification framework was built to diagnose cytomegalovirus status from the catalog of TCR beta chain sequences. In a later analysis, TCR nucleotide sequences were compared against IMGT/GENE-DB human TR gene sequences so that V and J genes could be assigned. In a later analysis, CDR3 sequences and most-parsimonious VDJ recombination scenarios were assigned using the TCRdist pipeline. In a later analysis, every TCR beta chain was defined by the combination of its CDR3 amino acid sequence and its V-gene family, and reads without a unique V-gene family were dropped. As a way to deal with suspected cross-contamination and a sequencing artifact, a later analysis dropped under 600 nucleotide sequences that were highly shared and had low generation probability. In a later analysis, a clonal expansion index was calculated for each public chain from normalized within-repertoire ranks of inferred template counts. In a later analysis, generation probabilities were computed using a VDJ recombination model fitted to out-of-frame rearrangements, and the results were checked against IGoR. Hypergeometric tests were used in a later analysis to score TCR-TCR, TCR-HLA and TCR-CMV co-occurrence, with a repertoire-size bias correction applied to the TCR pairs. To estimate false discovery rates, a later analysis permuted the HLA or CMV assignments 20 times. In a later analysis, co-occurring TCRs were grouped using DBSCAN, and TCRdist sequence similarity was added for clustering within HLA-allele-positive subsets. Co-occurrence clustering excluded repertoires with fewer than 30,000 or more than 120,000 public chains, plus five with anomalous nucleotide sharing. This is the immuneACCESS table as TCRdb keeps it, with only in-frame sequences that have V and J called. A part of the clones is gone; compared with another copy, unresolved V genes explain less than half, and the rest is unexplained. V and J calls and clone size are those listed in that table; D and trimming were worked out from the DNA. For this sample there are about 73,000 clones; about 81% appear just once. 9.5% to 15% of the sample comes from the top ten.

Taken from cysteine to phenylalanine, the CDR3 has 14 residues. The retained sequence is limited to the CDR3, 42 bases, with the frame set at the first base. Taken from the germline V gene, the CDR1 and CDR2 loops are SGHDT and YYEEEE. From V the trimming removes 2 bases and from J it removes 7 bases, while the gene matches leave 7 bases of the junction unaccounted for. Overall study outcomes, separate from this receptor: According to the authors, the approach could potentially be generalized to other disease states and immunological phenotypes. Correlated functional status among segregating V segments might be attributable to linkage disequilibrium, but an unknown experimental factor could not be ruled out. HLA typing was unavailable for some donors at each locus, so association tests used only the typed subset. A later genetic analysis reported fewer N-insertions in productive TCRs among donors in an Asian-associated ancestry cluster than the roughly 650-donor mean. In an earlier analysis of approximately 590 of the donors, most TCR beta V segments appeared in productive rearrangements about 87% or about 30% of the time, broadly matching IMGT annotations. The 87-base-pair reads could not distinguish some IMGT-functional V segments, including TRBV6-2 and TRBV6-3, so those segments were excluded. According to a later analysis, parvovirus B19, influenza, CMV and Epstein-Barr virus appeared linked to several top co-occurrence clusters. According to a later analysis, most CMV-associated TCR beta chains appeared to be HLA-restricted, and the HLA associations seemed to be driven largely by CMV exposure. While some public TCRs were present in many individuals, most TCR sequences turned up only very rarely across donors. A later analysis found that TCR association rates varied across HLA loci, with DRB1 alleles showing the most associated TCRs and HLA-C alleles the fewest. Assigning TCR associations to individual alleles was difficult when HLA alleles, especially DR and DQ, strongly co-occurred. The cohort was sequenced for TCR beta chains only, and without alpha or paired-chain data the features that could be detected were limited. V-gene and J-gene trimming of TCR beta chains was associated with a missense DCLRE1C variant in a later genetic analysis, and the association was replicated in an independent cohort. A further reported finding was that TCR beta sequences accurately predicted the HLA-A and HLA-B alleles for most subjects in the first cohort. Roughly uniform sequencing depth across donors was assumed in presence/absence analyses, although this assumption may not hold. The study listed 150 to 200 TCR beta chains as associated with cytomegalovirus. A few of the identified cytomegalovirus-associated TCR beta chains were confirmed in vitro to be specific for cytomegalovirus antigens. Specific HLA alleles were associated with 16,951 TCR beta sequences at a false discovery rate of 0.05 in a later analysis. In a later analysis, HLA-associated TCR beta chains showed more clonal expansion and lower generation probabilities than non-associated chains that were equally common. For the cohort, immune exposure information was limited to CMV serostatus. Cytomegalovirus status was reported to be diagnosed by the classifier with high specificity and sensitivity in both the original and validation cohorts. Because counts were too low, about 15 rarely observed V segments, including chromosome 9 orphons, were left out of the earlier analysis of 500 to 750 of the donors. A cluster of highly shared sequence variants was judged likely to be a technical artifact of the sequencing pipeline.

The cohort consisted of approximately 690 healthy bone marrow donors. All cohort members were sampled while nominally healthy, although unrecorded immune exposures were likely present. The donor tested CMV seronegative and was one of the 352 seronegative cohort members. Every donor gave a peripheral blood sample, and the peripheral blood mononuclear cells from that sample were used for TCR beta sequencing. The Qiagen DNeasy Blood Extraction Kit was used to extract genomic DNA from the blood cell samples. This sequence uses TRBV5-6 and TRBJ1-2; 8 junctional bases match TRBD1. This TCR came from a man between 65 and 80 years old in good health and CMV-seronegative. The sequencing sample was made of PBMCs. The CDR3 amino acid sequence is: CASSFRGPRGGYTF. The DNA sequence reads TGTGCCAGCAGCTTCAGGGGGCCCCGTGGTGGCTACACCTTC.